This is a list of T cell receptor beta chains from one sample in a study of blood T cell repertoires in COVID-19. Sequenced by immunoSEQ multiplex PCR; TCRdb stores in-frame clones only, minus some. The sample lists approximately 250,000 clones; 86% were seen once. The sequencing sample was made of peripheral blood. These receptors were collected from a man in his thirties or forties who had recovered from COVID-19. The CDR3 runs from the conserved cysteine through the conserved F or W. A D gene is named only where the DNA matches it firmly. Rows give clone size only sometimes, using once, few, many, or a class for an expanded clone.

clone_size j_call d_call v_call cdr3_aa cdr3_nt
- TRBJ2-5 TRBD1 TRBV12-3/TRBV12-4 CASGYRGGGTQYF TGTGCCAGCGGTTACAGGGGTGGTGGGACCCAGTACTTC
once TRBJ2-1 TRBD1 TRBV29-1 CSVGAGTVYNEQFF TGCAGCGTTGGGGCCGGGACAGTATACAATGAGCAGTTCTTC
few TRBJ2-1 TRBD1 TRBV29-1 CSAEQGISYNEQFF TGCAGCGCAGAACAGGGGATAAGCTACAATGAGCAGTTCTTC
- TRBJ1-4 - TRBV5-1 CASSLVWGRTNEKLFF TGCGCCAGCAGCTTGGTTTGGGGGAGGACTAATGAAAAACTGTTTTTT
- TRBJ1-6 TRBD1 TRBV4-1 CASSRPPGQDNSPLHF TGCGCCAGCAGCCGGCCCCCAGGACAGGATAATTCACCCCTCCACTTT
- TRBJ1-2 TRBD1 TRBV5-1 CASSLVDRGAYGYTF TGCGCCAGCAGCTTGGTGGACAGGGGAGCCTATGGCTACACCTTC
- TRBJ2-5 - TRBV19 CASSVQGQETQYF TGTGCCAGTAGTGTCCAGGGTCAAGAGACCCAGTACTTC
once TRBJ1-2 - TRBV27 CASSPGTFQAGYTF TGTGCCAGCAGTCCAGGGACTTTCCAGGCAGGCTACACCTTC
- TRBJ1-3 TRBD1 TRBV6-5 CASRSGQGPGNTIYF TGTGCCAGCAGATCCGGACAGGGGCCTGGAAACACCATATATTTT
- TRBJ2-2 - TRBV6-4 CASRPANTGELFF TGTGCCAGCAGGCCAGCGAACACCGGGGAGCTGTTTTTT
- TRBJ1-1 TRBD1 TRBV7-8 CASEGWTGAPEAFF TGTGCCAGCGAGGGATGGACAGGGGCCCCTGAAGCTTTCTTT
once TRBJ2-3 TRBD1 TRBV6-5 CASRDPGQGGDTQYF TGTGCCAGCAGGGATCCGGGACAGGGGGGAGATACGCAGTATTTT
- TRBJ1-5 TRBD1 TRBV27 CASRTTGLNQPQHF TGTGCCAGCAGGACGACAGGGTTGAATCAGCCCCAGCATTTT
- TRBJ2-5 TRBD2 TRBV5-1 CASSFTSGGTQETQYF TGCGCCAGCAGCTTTACTAGCGGGGGAACCCAAGAGACCCAGTACTTC
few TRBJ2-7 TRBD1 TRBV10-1 CASSEAHSGTAYEQYF TGCGCCAGCAGTGAGGCCCACTCCGGGACAGCCTACGAGCAGTACTTC
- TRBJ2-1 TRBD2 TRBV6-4 CASSVRGADDEQFF TGTGCCAGCAGTGTGCGGGGGGCGGACGATGAGCAGTTCTTC
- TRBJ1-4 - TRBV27 CASSWRARGEKLFF TGTGCCAGCAGTTGGAGGGCCCGGGGTGAAAAACTGTTTTTT
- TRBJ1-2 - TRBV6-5 CASRGVTPLDYTF TGTGCCAGCAGAGGAGTTACGCCCCTAGACTACACCTTC
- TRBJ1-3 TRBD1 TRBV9 CASSGQGGNTIYF TGTGCCAGCAGCGGACAGGGGGGAAACACCATATATTTT
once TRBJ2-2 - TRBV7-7 CASSSSVAGSVRELFF TGTGCCAGCAGCTCGAGTGTGGCCGGTAGCGTCCGGGAGCTGTTTTTT
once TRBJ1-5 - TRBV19 CASSPRDRSYSNQPQHF TGTGCCAGTAGTCCCCGCGACAGGAGCTATAGCAATCAGCCCCAGCATTTT
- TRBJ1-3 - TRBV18 CASSSGGSGGNTIYF TGTGCCAGCTCATCCGGCGGGTCGGGCGGAAACACCATATATTTT
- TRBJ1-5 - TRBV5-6 CASSYRSANQPQHF TGTGCCAGCAGCTATCGCAGTGCAAATCAGCCCCAGCATTTT
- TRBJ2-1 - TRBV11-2 CASSLDQGPRQFF TGTGCCAGCAGCTTAGATCAGGGGCCGAGACAGTTCTTC
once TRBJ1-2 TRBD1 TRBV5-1 CASRGLQGKINYGYTF TGCGCCAGCAGGGGCCTACAGGGGAAGATTAACTATGGCTACACCTTC
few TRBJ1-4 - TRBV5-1 CASSEMHNEKLFF TGCGCCAGCAGCGAGATGCACAATGAAAAACTGTTTTTT
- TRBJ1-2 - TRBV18 CASSRGPPNYGYTF TGTGCCAGCTCACGGGGGCCACCGAACTATGGCTACACCTTC
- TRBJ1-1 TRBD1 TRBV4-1 CASSLGQGGTEAFF TGCGCCAGCAGCCTTGGACAGGGAGGCACTGAAGCTTTCTTT
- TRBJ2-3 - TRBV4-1 CASSHGQMTDTQYF TGCGCCAGCAGCCACGGACAGATGACAGATACGCAGTATTTT
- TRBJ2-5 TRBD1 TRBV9 CASTPGGTGGETQYF TGTGCCAGCACGCCCGGGGGGACAGGGGGTGAGACCCAGTACTTC
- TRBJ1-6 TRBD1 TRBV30 CAWDRGKGNSPLHF TGTGCCTGGGACAGGGGGAAGGGTAATTCACCCCTCCACTTT